This is a list of T cell receptor beta chains from one sample in a study of Tregs in tolerant kidney transplant recipients. TCRdb's table, derived via immunoSEQ multiplex PCR, lists solely in-frame clones and lacks some. Among about 81,000 clones listed, 91% were seen once. Sequencing was performed on CD4+ T cells from blood (PBMCs), taken 24 months after the transplant. Receptors were obtained from a human patient who received a combined kidney and bone marrow transplant. A subset of T cells may come from the graft donor. Each CDR3 is given with its conserved first and last residue. D genes are given only for firm matches. Only part of the rows carry a size: once, few, many, or a class if the clone is expanded.

TRBV18	TRBJ1-1	.	14	.	TGTGCCAGCTCACCAGGAGGGCGGGACACTGAAGCTTTCTTT	CASSPGGRDTEAFF
TRBV28	TRBJ1-2	.	14	.	TGTGCCAGCAGTTTACGACGACGGGGCTATGGCTACACCTTC	CASSLRRRGYGYTF
TRBV27	TRBJ2-1	.	16	TRBD2	TGTGCCAGCAACACCGTGCTAGCGGGAGCGTCCGATGAGCAGTTCTTC	CASNTVLAGASDEQFF
TRBV30	TRBJ2-3	.	11	.	TGTGCCTGGAGTGTACTGGATACGCAGTATTTT	CAWSVLDTQYF
TRBV28	TRBJ2-3	once	16	TRBD2	TGTGCCACCCAGGTAACGGCTAGCGGGAACATGGATACGCAGTATTTT	CATQVTASGNMDTQYF
TRBV12-2	TRBJ2-7	.	15	.	TGTGCAAGTCGCTTAGGTCGGGACAGACCCTACGAGCAGTACTTC	CASRLGRDRPYEQYF
TRBV19	TRBJ2-5	.	13	TRBD2	TGTGCCAGTAACCTCGGGGGGAAAGAGACCCAGTACTTC	CASNLGGKETQYF
TRBV28	TRBJ1-6	.	13	.	TGTGCCAGCAGTTTATTAGGGGGTTCACCCCTCCACTTT	CASSLLGGSPLHF
TRBV6-4	TRBJ2-1	.	16	TRBD1	TGTGCCAGCAGTGACGGAGAGGGGGCGGAAGTCAATGAGCAGTTCTTC	CASSDGEGAEVNEQFF
TRBV6-5	TRBJ2-1	.	16	TRBD2	TGTGCCAGCAGTTACGCTAGCGGGAGCTCCTACAATGAGCAGTTCTTC	CASSYASGSSYNEQFF
TRBV14	TRBJ2-1	.	13	TRBD1	TGTGCCAGCAACCCAGACAGGGAAAATGAGCAGTTCTTC	CASNPDRENEQFF
TRBV7-6	TRBJ1-4	.	14	.	TGTGCCAGCAGCGCCTCGGGTGGTGGGGAAAAACTGTTTTTT	CASSASGGGEKLFF
TRBV9	TRBJ2-1	once	17	.	TGTGCCAGCAGCCCTTACGCTAGCAGTATGTTGTACAATGAGCAGTTCTTC	CASSPYASSMLYNEQFF
TRBV7-2	TRBJ2-1	.	16	.	TGTGCCAGCAGCTTATCCCCCCCCTTAGTGGGCGATGAGCAGTTCTTC	CASSLSPPLVGDEQFF
TRBV7-2	TRBJ2-1	.	14	TRBD1	TGTGCCAGCAGGCGGACAGGGGGAAGCAATGAGCAGTTCTTC	CASRRTGGSNEQFF
TRBV7-2	TRBJ2-5	.	16	TRBD2	TGTGCCAGCAGCTTAGGTTTAGCGGGGCTCAAAGAGACCCAGTACTTC	CASSLGLAGLKETQYF
TRBV6-5	TRBJ1-4	few	15	.	TGTGCCAGCAGTTACCACCAGTCAACGGGTGAAAAACTGTTTTTT	CASSYHQSTGEKLFF
TRBV28	TRBJ2-1	.	18	TRBD2	TGTGCCAGCAGTTTCCCCCTACTAGCGGGGGGTTCCTACAATGAGCAGTTCTTC	CASSFPLLAGGSYNEQFF
TRBV7-9	TRBJ2-1	.	16	TRBD2	TGTGCCAGCAGCTTATGGCTAGCGGGGGCCTACAATGAGCAGTTCTTC	CASSLWLAGAYNEQFF
TRBV7-3	TRBJ2-3	.	18	.	TGTGCCAGCAGCTTACGCGTTCTACAGGGTGGGGAGACAGATACGCAGTATTTT	CASSLRVLQGGETDTQYF
TRBV30	TRBJ2-1	.	13	.	TGTGCCTGGAGTGTCCGGCCAGGGCATGAGCAGTTCTTC	CAWSVRPGHEQFF
TRBV5-8	TRBJ1-4	.	13	.	TGTGCCAGCAGCTTTACAGGGAATGAAAAACTGTTTTTT	CASSFTGNEKLFF
TRBV19	TRBJ2-7	.	15	.	TGTGCCAGTAGTCCACAGGGAATTCCCCTCTACGAGCAGTACTTC	CASSPQGIPLYEQYF
TRBV6-5	TRBJ1-2	.	13	.	TGTGCCAGCAGTTTTGACAGCATCAATGGCTACACCTTC	CASSFDSINGYTF
TRBV18	TRBJ2-2	.	20	TRBD1	TGTGCCAGCTCACCACCGAATCGACGCTTAGGACAGGAGGACACCGGGGAGCTGTTTTTT	CASSPPNRRLGQEDTGELFF
TRBV19	TRBJ1-2	.	16	TRBD1	TGTGCCACCCGGACAGGGGGCTTTCAGGGGGGATATGGCTACACCTTC	CATRTGGFQGGYGYTF
TRBV12-5	TRBJ2-1	.	15	TRBD2	TGTGCTAGTGCCCTCGGGACTAGCGGTTACAATGAGCAGTTCTTC	CASALGTSGYNEQFF
TRBV7-3	TRBJ2-1	.	11	.	TGTGCCAGCAGCAGTAGCGACGAGCAGTTCTTC	CASSSSDEQFF
TRBV5-1	TRBJ1-2	.	16	TRBD1	TGCGCCAGCAGCTTGGGGAGCCCGGGACAGGGCTATGGCTACACCTTC	CASSLGSPGQGYGYTF